This paragraph covers one T cell receptor (beta chain) sequence. Its antigen is currently unknown. This sample stems from a study of beta chain features in type 1 diabetes. Background on the study: Patients and healthy donors were similar in age, gender and cell yields.

The CDR3 loop spans 12 amino acids. Trimming removed 3 bases at V and 4 bases at J, with 7 bases between. Germline V CDR1 and CDR2: SQVTM, ANQGSEA. Each population that was sorted was more than 95% pure. Study-wide results and caveats: The naive, central memory and Treg TCRB repertoires of patients appeared to be more similar to one another than those of healthy donors.

The study reverse transcribed the entire isolated RNA, so it sequenced expressed TCRB transcripts. Assay: immunoSEQ multiplex PCR; the TCRdb copy retains only in-frame clones and omits some. This table has around 400,000 clones, approximately 15% appearing once. The chain combines TRBV29-1 with TRBJ2-1; no clear D gene. The sequence was collected from a woman younger than 35 in good health. Specimen: naive CD4+ T cells from blood. CDR3 bases: TGCAGCGTTGACCTCAGGTACAATGAGCAGTTCTTC. Amino acids: CSVDLRYNEQFF.